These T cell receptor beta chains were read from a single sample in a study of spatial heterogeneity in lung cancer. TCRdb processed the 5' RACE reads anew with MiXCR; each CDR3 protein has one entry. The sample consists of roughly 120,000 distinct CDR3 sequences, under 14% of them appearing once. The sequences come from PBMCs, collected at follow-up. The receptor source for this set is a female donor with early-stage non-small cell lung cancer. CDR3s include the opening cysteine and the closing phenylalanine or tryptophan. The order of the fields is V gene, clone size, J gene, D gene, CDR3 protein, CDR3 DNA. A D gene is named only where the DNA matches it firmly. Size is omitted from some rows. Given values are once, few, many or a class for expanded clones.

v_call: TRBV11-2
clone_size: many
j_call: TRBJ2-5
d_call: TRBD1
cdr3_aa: CASSRGQLQETQYF
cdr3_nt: TGTGCCAGCAGCCGGGGACAGCTCCAAGAGACCCAGTACTTC

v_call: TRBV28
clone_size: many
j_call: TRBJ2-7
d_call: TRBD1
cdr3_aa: CASSAAGTGTQEQYF
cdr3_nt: TGTGCCAGCAGTGCCGCCGGGACAGGGACGCAAGAGCAGTACTTC

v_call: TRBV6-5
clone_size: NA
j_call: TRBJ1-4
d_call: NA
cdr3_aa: CASRKRREKLFF
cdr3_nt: TGTGCCAGCAGGAAGAGAAGGGAAAAACTGTTTTTT

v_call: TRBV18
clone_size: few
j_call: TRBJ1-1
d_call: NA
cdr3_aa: CASSPGQRVWEAFF
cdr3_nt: TGTGCCAGCTCACCAGGGCAAAGGGTCTGGGAAGCTTTCTTT

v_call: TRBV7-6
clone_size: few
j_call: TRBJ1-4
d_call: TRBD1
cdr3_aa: CASSLSNRGEQIF
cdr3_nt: TGTGCCAGCAGCTTAAGTAACAGGGGAGAACAGATTTTT

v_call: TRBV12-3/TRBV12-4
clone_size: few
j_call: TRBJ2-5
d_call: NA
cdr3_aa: CASSPRLVPETQYF
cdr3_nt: TGTGCCAGCAGCCCTCGACTAGTCCCAGAGACCCAGTACTTC

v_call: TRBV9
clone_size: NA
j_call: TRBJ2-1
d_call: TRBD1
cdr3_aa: CASSVSGQGAWEQFF
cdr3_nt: TGTGCCAGCAGCGTATCCGGACAGGGGGCATGGGAGCAGTTCTTC

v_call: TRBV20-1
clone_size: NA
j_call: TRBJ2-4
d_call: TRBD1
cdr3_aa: CSALNRQGKVTNIQYF
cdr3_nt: TGCAGTGCCCTAAATCGACAGGGGAAGGTTACGAACATTCAGTACTTC

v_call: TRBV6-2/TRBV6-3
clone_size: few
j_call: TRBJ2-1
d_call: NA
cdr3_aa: CASSYSRSSANEQFF
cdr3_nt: TGTGCCAGCAGTTACTCACGTTCTAGCGCCAATGAGCAGTTCTTC

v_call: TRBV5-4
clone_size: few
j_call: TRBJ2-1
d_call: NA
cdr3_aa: CASSWNQRSNEQFF
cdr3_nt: TGTGCCAGCAGCTGGAATCAGCGTTCCAATGAGCAGTTCTTC

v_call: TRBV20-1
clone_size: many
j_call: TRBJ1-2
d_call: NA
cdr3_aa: CSARRSNYGYTF
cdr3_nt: TGCAGTGCTAGACGATCGAACTATGGCTACACCTTC

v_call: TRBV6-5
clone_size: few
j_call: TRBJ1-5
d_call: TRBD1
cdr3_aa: CASSPGTGGSNQPQHF
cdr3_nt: TGTGCCAGCAGCCCCGGGACAGGGGGTAGCAATCAGCCCCAGCATTTT

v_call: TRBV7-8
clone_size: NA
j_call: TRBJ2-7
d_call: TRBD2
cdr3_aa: CASSLERGNYYEQYF
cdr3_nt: TGTGCCAGCAGCTTGGAGCGGGGTAACTATTACGAGCAGTACTTC

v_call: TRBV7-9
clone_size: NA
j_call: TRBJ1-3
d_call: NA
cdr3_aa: CASSTQRNTIYF
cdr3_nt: TGTGCCAGCAGCACTCAGAGAAACACCATATATTTT

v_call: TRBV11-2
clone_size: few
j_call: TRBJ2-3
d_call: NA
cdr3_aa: CASSFGGLGTDTQYF
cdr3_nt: TGTGCCAGCAGCTTCGGAGGACTGGGGACAGATACGCAGTATTTT

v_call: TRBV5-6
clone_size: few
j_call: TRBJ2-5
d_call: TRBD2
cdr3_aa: CASSLVPSGAGETQYF
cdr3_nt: TGTGCCAGCAGCTTGGTTCCTAGCGGAGCGGGGGAGACCCAGTACTTC

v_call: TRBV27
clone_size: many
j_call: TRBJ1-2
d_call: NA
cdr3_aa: CASSGHINYGYTF
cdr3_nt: TGTGCCAGCAGTGGACACATTAACTATGGCTACACCTTC

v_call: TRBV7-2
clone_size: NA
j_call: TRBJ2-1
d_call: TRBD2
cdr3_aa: CASSLGYPSGTSGPRYNEQFF
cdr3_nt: TGTGCCAGCAGCTTAGGCTACCCATCCGGGACTAGCGGGCCTAGATACAATGAGCAGTTCTTC

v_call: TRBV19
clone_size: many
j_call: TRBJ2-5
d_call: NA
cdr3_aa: CASKLRGLYQETQYF
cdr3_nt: TGTGCCAGTAAATTACGCGGCCTGTACCAAGAGACCCAGTACTTC

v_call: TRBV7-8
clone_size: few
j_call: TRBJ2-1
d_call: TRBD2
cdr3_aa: CASSVRDPGASGYNEQFF
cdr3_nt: TGTGCCAGCAGCGTGAGGGACCCGGGTGCTAGCGGATACAATGAGCAGTTCTTC

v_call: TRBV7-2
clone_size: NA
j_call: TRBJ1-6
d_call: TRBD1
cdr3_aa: CASRQGTAQAPREPLHF
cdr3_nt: TGTGCCAGCAGACAGGGGACAGCCCAAGCCCCCAGAGAACCCCTCCACTTT

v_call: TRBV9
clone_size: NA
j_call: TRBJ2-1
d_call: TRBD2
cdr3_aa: CASTLTSGTYNEQFF
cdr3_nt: TGTGCCAGCACCCTGACTAGCGGGACTTACAATGAGCAGTTCTTC

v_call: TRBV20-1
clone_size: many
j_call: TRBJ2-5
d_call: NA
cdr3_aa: CSASWQQETQYF
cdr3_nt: TGCAGTGCTAGTTGGCAACAAGAGACCCAGTACTTC

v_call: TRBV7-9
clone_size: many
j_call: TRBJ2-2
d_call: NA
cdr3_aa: CASSFSVGFAGELFF
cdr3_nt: TGTGCCAGCAGCTTTAGCGTCGGTTTTGCCGGGGAGCTGTTTTTT

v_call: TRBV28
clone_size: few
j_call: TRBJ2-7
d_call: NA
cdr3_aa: CASSRDPGLYEQYF
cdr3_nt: TGTGCCAGCAGCCGGGACCCTGGCCTCTACGAGCAGTACTTC

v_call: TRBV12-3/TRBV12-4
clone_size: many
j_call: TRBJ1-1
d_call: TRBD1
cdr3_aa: CASSFSQTGGTEAFF
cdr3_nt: TGTGCCAGCAGTTTTAGTCAAACAGGGGGGACTGAAGCTTTCTTT

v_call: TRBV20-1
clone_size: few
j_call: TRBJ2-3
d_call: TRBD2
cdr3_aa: CSAQGLAADTQYF
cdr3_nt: TGCAGTGCCCAGGGACTAGCAGCCGATACGCAGTATTTT

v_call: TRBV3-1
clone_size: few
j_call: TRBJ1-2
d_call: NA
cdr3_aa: CASSQARDGYTF
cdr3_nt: TGTGCCAGCAGCCAAGCCCGGGATGGCTACACCTTC

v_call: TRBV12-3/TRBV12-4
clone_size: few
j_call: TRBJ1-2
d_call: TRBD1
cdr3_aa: CASSPGQGRYGYTF
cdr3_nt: TGTGCCAGCAGTCCGGGACAGGGAAGGTATGGCTACACCTTC

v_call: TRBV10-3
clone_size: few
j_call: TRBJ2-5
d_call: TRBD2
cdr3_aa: CAISGLAGVETQYF
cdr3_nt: TGTGCCATCAGCGGACTAGCGGGAGTGGAGACCCAGTACTTC

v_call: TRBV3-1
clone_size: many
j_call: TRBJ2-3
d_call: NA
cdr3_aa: CASSQSPVNTQYF
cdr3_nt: TGTGCCAGCAGCCAAAGCCCCGTAAATACGCAGTATTTT

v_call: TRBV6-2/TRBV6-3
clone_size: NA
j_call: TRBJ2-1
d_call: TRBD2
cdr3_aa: CASSYPGGRQFF
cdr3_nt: TGTGCCAGCAGTTACCCCGGGGGGAGGCAGTTCTTC

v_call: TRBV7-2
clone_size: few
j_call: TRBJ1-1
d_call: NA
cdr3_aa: CASSLRVGENTEAFF
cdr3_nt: TGTGCCAGCAGCCTCCGCGTCGGGGAGAACACTGAAGCTTTCTTT

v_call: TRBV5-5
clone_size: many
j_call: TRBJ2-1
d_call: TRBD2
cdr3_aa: CASSLASSGSSYNEQFF
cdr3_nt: TGTGCCAGCAGCTTGGCCTCCAGCGGGAGCTCCTACAATGAGCAGTTCTTC

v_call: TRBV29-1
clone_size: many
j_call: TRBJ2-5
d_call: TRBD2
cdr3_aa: CSVEGLATETQYF
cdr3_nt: TGCAGCGTTGAAGGACTAGCGACGGAGACCCAGTACTTC

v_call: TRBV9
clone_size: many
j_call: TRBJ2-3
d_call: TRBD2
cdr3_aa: CASSAASGRRLTTDTQYF
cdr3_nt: TGTGCCAGCAGCGCTGCTAGCGGGAGACGCCTCACCACAGATACGCAGTATTTT

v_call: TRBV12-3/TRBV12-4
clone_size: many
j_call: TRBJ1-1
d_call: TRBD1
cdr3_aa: CASSPTGITEAFF
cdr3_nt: TGTGCCAGCAGTCCGACAGGGATAACTGAAGCTTTCTTT

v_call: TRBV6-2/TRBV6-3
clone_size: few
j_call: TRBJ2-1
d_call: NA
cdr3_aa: CASSYSVLEQFF
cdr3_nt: TGTGCCAGCAGTTATAGTGTACTTGAGCAGTTCTTC

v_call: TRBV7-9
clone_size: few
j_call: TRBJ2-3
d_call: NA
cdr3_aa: CASSLWSDSTDTQYF
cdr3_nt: TGTGCCAGCAGCTTGTGGTCAGATAGCACAGATACGCAGTATTTT

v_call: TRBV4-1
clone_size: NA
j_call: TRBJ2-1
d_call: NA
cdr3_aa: CASSQLRVYNEQFF
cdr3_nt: TGCGCCAGCAGCCAACTCAGGGTTTACAATGAGCAGTTCTTC

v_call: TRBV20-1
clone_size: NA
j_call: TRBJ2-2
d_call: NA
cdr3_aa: CSARDRAGLLAGELFF
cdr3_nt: TGCAGTGCTAGAGATCGGGCAGGGTTGTTGGCCGGGGAGCTGTTTTTT

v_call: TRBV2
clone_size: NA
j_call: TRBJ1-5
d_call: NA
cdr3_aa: CASSERGGSNQPQHF
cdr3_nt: TGTGCCAGCAGTGAAAGGGGAGGGAGCAATCAGCCCCAGCATTTT

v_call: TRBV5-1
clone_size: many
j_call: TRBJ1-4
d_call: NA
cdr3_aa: CASSLDGRHEKLFF
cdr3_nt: TGCGCCAGCAGCTTGGATGGGCGGCATGAAAAACTGTTTTTT

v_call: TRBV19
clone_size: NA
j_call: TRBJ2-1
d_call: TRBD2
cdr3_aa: CASSTTGTSIGQFF
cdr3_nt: TGTGCCAGTAGTACCACCGGGACTAGCATTGGGCAGTTCTTC

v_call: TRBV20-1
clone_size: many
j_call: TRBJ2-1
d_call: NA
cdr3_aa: CSASASYNEQFF
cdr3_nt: TGCAGTGCTTCAGCCTCTTACAATGAGCAGTTCTTC

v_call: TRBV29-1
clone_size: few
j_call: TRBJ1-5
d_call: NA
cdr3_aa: CSVGDRSNQPQHF
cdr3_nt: TGCAGCGTCGGGGACCGAAGCAATCAGCCCCAGCATTTT

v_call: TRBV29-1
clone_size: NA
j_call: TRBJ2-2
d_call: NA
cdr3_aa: CSGGGPSAGELFF
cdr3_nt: TGCAGCGGCGGGGGCCCCTCGGCAGGGGAGCTGTTTTTT

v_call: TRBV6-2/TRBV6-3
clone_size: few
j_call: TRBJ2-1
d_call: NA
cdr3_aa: CASSLRDFYNEQFF
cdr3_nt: TGTGCCAGCAGTCTCCGGGACTTCTACAATGAGCAGTTCTTC

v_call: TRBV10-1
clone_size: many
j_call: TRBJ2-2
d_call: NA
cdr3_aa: CASSIKKSASDTGELFF
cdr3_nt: TGCGCCAGCAGTATAAAGAAGTCGGCGTCGGACACCGGGGAGCTGTTTTTT

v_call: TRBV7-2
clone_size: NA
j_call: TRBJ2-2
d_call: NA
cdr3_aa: CASSKLPRLGPGELFF
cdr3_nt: TGTGCCAGCAGCAAACTCCCCCGGTTGGGTCCCGGGGAGCTGTTTTTT

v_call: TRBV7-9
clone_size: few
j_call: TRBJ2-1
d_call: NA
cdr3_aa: CASSPRLLHNEQFF
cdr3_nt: TGTGCCAGCAGCCCACGCCTACTGCACAATGAGCAGTTCTTC